The rows below give T cell receptor beta chains drawn from one sample of a study of shared clonotypes between healthy human individuals. The repertoire was sequenced with immunoSEQ multiplex PCR; TCRdb's copy has only in-frame clones and lacks some. Altogether about a million clones are present, around 80% being singletons, with the ten largest covering about 1.5%. Sequencing was performed on memory CD4+ T cells sorted from blood. All receptors derive from a man aged 18 to 35 in good health. CDR3s include the opening cysteine and the closing phenylalanine or tryptophan. The order of the fields is CDR3 DNA, CDR3 protein, D gene, J gene, clone size, V gene. A D gene is named only where the DNA matches it firmly. Clone size is shown for a subset of rows, as once, few, many or a class of expanded clone.

TGTGCCAGCAGTTTAAGGGTCTACGGCGGGGGGGCCGGAGATACGCAGTATTTT CASSLRVYGGGAGDTQYF TRBD2 TRBJ2-3 few TRBV27
TGTGCCAGTAGTACGGGTAAGGCAGATACGCAGTATTTT CASSTGKADTQYF NA TRBJ2-3 NA TRBV19
TGTGCCAGCAGGGAGGGCCGGACGAATAAAGAGACCCAGTACTTC CASREGRTNKETQYF NA TRBJ2-5 NA TRBV6-1
TGTGCCAGCAGTTATAGGGACAGGGGGCAAGAGACCCAGTACTTC CASSYRDRGQETQYF TRBD1 TRBJ2-5 NA TRBV6-5
TGTGCCAGCAGTTTTCTGGCAGGGAGCTACGAGCAGTACTTC CASSFLAGSYEQYF NA TRBJ2-7 NA TRBV27
TGCGCCAGCAGCCAAGCGGACAGGAGCAATCAGCCCCAGCATTTT CASSQADRSNQPQHF TRBD1 TRBJ1-5 NA TRBV4-1
TGCGCCAGCAGCTTGGCCGCGGGGTCAGGCGGAAACACTGAAGCTTTCTTT CASSLAAGSGGNTEAFF NA TRBJ1-1 NA TRBV5-1
TGTGCCAGCACCCCCCGCGATAGCCCACCCTACGAGCAGTACTTC CASTPRDSPPYEQYF NA TRBJ2-7 NA TRBV27
TGTGCCAGCAGTGAAGGTCAAAGCTCCTACAATGAGCAGTTCTTC CASSEGQSSYNEQFF NA TRBJ2-1 NA TRBV6-1
TGTGCCAGCAGTGAGGGCGGCTATTACGAGCAGTACTTC CASSEGGYYEQYF NA TRBJ2-7 NA TRBV6-1
TGTGCCAGCAGCTTATTGATGCGGACACGAGATACTAACTATGGCTACACCTTC CASSLLMRTRDTNYGYTF NA TRBJ1-2 NA TRBV7-9
TGTGCCAGCAGCCTAGGGACCGAGCAAGGAAAACTGTTTTTT CASSLGTEQGKLFF NA TRBJ1-4 NA TRBV9
TGTGCCAGCATCCTAGGACAGGGGGGAAATCAGCCCCAGCATTTT CASILGQGGNQPQHF TRBD1 TRBJ1-5 NA TRBV6-6
TGTGCCAGCAGTGAAGCGAGCCACCAGCCCCAGCATTTT CASSEASHQPQHF NA TRBJ1-5 NA TRBV6-1
TGTGCCAGCAGCCTCGGACAGGGGGACTTCTACGAGCAGTACTTC CASSLGQGDFYEQYF TRBD1 TRBJ2-7 NA TRBV6-6